The rows below give T cell receptor beta chains drawn from one sample of a study of T cell changes during pregnancy in multiple sclerosis. TCRdb's table, derived via immunoSEQ multiplex PCR, lists solely in-frame clones and lacks some. The sample holds around 92,000 clones, approximately 93% seen once. The sample in question was peripheral blood, obtained after pregnancy. The source is a female donor with multiple sclerosis, enrolled in a pregnancy study. CDR3s include the opening cysteine and the closing phenylalanine or tryptophan. The D gene is left open where the match is weak. Size values are once, few and many counts, or a class for expanded clones, and some rows have none.

>.|TRBJ1-2|TRBV7-2|once
TGTGCCAGCAGCCTTTCAGTCCAAGATCCCTATGGCTACACCTTC
CASSLSVQDPYGYTF
>TRBD1|TRBJ2-2|TRBV9|.
TGTGCCAGCAGCCAAGGACAGGGTTACACCGGGGAGCTGTTTTTT
CASSQGQGYTGELFF
>.|TRBJ1-5|TRBV2|.
TGTGCCAGCAGTTCATCAGGCGATAGGTATAGCAATCAGCCCCAGCATTTT
CASSSSGDRYSNQPQHF
>TRBD2|TRBJ2-1|TRBV4-2|.
TGTGCCAGCAGCCCGGGACTAGCGGGAAACAATGAGCAGTTCTTC
CASSPGLAGNNEQFF
>.|TRBJ2-1|TRBV27|.
TGTGCCAGCAGTTTTAGGGGTAATGAGCAGTTCTTC
CASSFRGNEQFF
>.|TRBJ2-1|TRBV10-3|once
TGTGCCATCAGTGAGTCGTCGGCGGGCGTTGGGAATGAGCAGTTCTTC
CAISESSAGVGNEQFF
>TRBD2|TRBJ2-3|TRBV7-3|.
TGTGCCAGCAGCCCCGGACTAGCGGGACACATGGCAGATACGCAGTATTTT
CASSPGLAGHMADTQYF
>TRBD1|TRBJ2-1|TRBV6-6|.
TGTGCCAGCTTAAAGGGGACAGGCTCCTACAATGAGCAGTTCTTC
CASLKGTGSYNEQFF
>.|TRBJ1-2|TRBV20-1|.
TGCAGTGCTAGAGGGAGGGATGGCTACACCTTC
CSARGRDGYTF
>.|TRBJ1-5|TRBV30|.
TGTGCCTGCGATGGGCGGGGTAGCAATCAGCCCCAGCATTTT
CACDGRGSNQPQHF
>TRBD1|TRBJ1-3|TRBV29-1|.
TGCAGCGTTCGGGGGTACAGGGGGGACTCTGGAAACACCATATATTTT
CSVRGYRGDSGNTIYF
>TRBD1|TRBJ1-1|TRBV6-5|.
TGTGCCAGCAGCGGGACAGAGAACACTGAAGCTTTCTTT
CASSGTENTEAFF
>TRBD2|TRBJ2-7|TRBV6-1|.
TGTGCCAGCAGTGAAGCGACGGGAGGTTTGGAGCAGTACTTC
CASSEATGGLEQYF
>TRBD1|TRBJ1-1|TRBV18|.
TGTGCCAGCACTACAGTCCAGGGGGCTCTCACTGAAGCTTTCTTT
CASTTVQGALTEAFF
>.|TRBJ2-2|TRBV7-8|.
TGTGCCAGCAGCCACCCTGGACTGGGGAAAACCGGGGAGCTGTTTTTT
CASSHPGLGKTGELFF
>TRBD2|TRBJ2-1|TRBV2|.
TGTGCCAGCAGTGACGAGGGGACTAGCGCGCACCTACGGAATGAGCAGTTCTTC
CASSDEGTSAHLRNEQFF
>TRBD2|TRBJ2-7|TRBV15|.
TGTGCCACCAGCAGACTAGCGGGAGCATACGAGCAGTACTTC
CATSRLAGAYEQYF
>TRBD2|TRBJ2-7|TRBV19|few
TGTGCCAGTAGTATTACCAGCGGGGTTAGCTACGAGCAGTACTTC
CASSITSGVSYEQYF
>.|TRBJ2-7|TRBV7-9|.
TGTGCCAGCAGCTTAAGACAGGTGGGTAGCGAGGACCCCTCCTACGAGCAGTACTTC
CASSLRQVGSEDPSYEQYF
>.|TRBJ1-2|TRBV27|.
TGTGCCAGCAGTCCTAAACCCCCAGGGTTCTACCTGACAACTTATGGCTACACCTTC
CASSPKPPGFYLTTYGYTF
>.|TRBJ2-5|TRBV27|.
TGTGCCAGCAGTTTAATGTCAGGCCTAATCCAGTACTTC
CASSLMSGLIQYF
>TRBD1|TRBJ2-1|TRBV7-2|once
TGTGCCAGCAGCTCCCTCAGGGGGTCGGGTGAGTTCTTC
CASSSLRGSGEFF
>.|TRBJ2-3|TRBV18|.
TGTGCCAGCTCACCGAATATACGGGGGGCTAACACAGATACGCAGTATTTT
CASSPNIRGANTDTQYF
>TRBD1|TRBJ2-7|TRBV9|.
TGTGCCAGCAGCGCGCAGGACAGGCTCCCCTACGAGCAGTACTTC
CASSAQDRLPYEQYF
>TRBD1|TRBJ2-1|TRBV5-1|.
TGCGCCAGCAGCCGGGACAGGGGGCTACCCAATGAGCAGTTCTTC
CASSRDRGLPNEQFF
>TRBD1|TRBJ1-2|TRBV29-1|.
TGCAGCGTTGTACCGGGACAGAACTATGGCTACACCTTC
CSVVPGQNYGYTF
>.|TRBJ1-1|TRBV9|.
TGTGCCAGCAGCCCGACACTAGCTTGGACCACTGAAGCTTTCTTT
CASSPTLAWTTEAFF
>TRBD2|TRBJ2-7|TRBV4-1|.
TGCGCCAGCAGCCAAGAGGTTAGCGGGAGTTCTTACACCTACGAGCAGTACTTC
CASSQEVSGSSYTYEQYF
>TRBD1|TRBJ1-5|TRBV11-3|.
TGTGCCAGCAGCTCCGGAACTCTAGGGGAAACAGGGGACAATCAGCCCCAGCATTTT
CASSSGTLGETGDNQPQHF
>.|TRBJ1-5|TRBV27|.
TGTGCCAGCAGTTTATATCCGTCGGGGAGTTATAGCAATCAGCCCCAGCATTTT
CASSLYPSGSYSNQPQHF
>TRBD2|TRBJ2-2|TRBV28|.
TGTGCCAGCAGTCCAAAGGGACTAGCGGGATGGAGAACCGGGGAGCTGTTTTTT
CASSPKGLAGWRTGELFF
>.|TRBJ2-5|TRBV30|.
TGTGCCTGGAGCGGCAGGGCACAAGAGACCCAGTACTTC
CAWSGRAQETQYF
>.|TRBJ1-1|TRBV27|.
TGTGCCAGCAGTTTAGTGGCAGCCCGAGCGGACACTGAAGCTTTCTTT
CASSLVAARADTEAFF
>.|TRBJ2-1|TRBV28|once
TGTGCCAGCAGTTTGGGACTGAAACTTTTTCGCAATGAGCAGTTCTTC
CASSLGLKLFRNEQFF
>.|TRBJ2-1|TRBV19|once
TGTGCCAGTAAGCAGAAAGGCGGGGTATACAATGAGCAGTTCTTC
CASKQKGGVYNEQFF
>.|TRBJ2-3|TRBV19|.
TGTGCCAGTCGCACGGGAACAGATACGCAGTATTTT
CASRTGTDTQYF